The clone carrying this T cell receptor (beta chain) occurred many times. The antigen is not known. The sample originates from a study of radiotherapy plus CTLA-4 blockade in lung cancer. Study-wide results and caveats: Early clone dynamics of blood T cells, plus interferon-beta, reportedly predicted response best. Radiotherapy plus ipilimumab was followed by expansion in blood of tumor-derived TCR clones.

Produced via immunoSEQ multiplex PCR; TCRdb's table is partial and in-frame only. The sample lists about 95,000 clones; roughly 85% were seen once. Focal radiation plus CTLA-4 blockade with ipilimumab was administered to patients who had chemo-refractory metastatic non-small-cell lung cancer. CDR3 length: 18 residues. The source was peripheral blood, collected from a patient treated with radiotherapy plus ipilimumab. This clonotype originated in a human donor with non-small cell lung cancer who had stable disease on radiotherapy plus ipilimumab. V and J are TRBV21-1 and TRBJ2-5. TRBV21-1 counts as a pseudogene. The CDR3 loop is CASSITSPEGRHQETQYF. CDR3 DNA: TGTGCCAGCAGCATTACCAGCCCCGAGGGACGGCACCAAGAGACCCAGTACTTC.